This TCR beta chain originates from a study of blood T cell repertoires in COVID-19. Produced via immunoSEQ multiplex PCR; TCRdb's table is partial and in-frame only. The top ten clones hold more than 7.5% of a sample with some 70,000 clones, approximately 87% of them seen once. This CDR3 spans 14 amino acids. From germline, CDR1 is MGHRA and CDR2 YSYEKL. The ends were cut back, 1 base at V and 4 bases at J, with 10 bases in the middle. The chain is built from TRBV4-1 and TRBJ2-5; no firm D call. The specimen was peripheral blood. This receptor was taken from a man aged 50-59 years with active COVID-19. CDR3 amino acids: CASSQVIWLETQYF. CDR3 nucleotide sequence: TGCGCCAGCAGCCAAGTGATTTGGCTAGAGACCCAGTACTTC.